These 4 T cell receptor beta chains came from one sample sequenced in a study of OX40 agonist ivuxolimab in advanced cancers. Profiled with immunoSEQ multiplex PCR; TCRdb holds only in-frame clones, not every one. Of about 82,000 clones in the sample, 90% were seen once. This specimen was CD4+ or CD8+ T cells sorted from blood, taken in a trial of the OX40 agonist ivuxolimab. The receptors were sampled from an adult with an advanced solid tumor such as melanoma, head and neck, liver or kidney cancer.

The chain joins TRBV5-1 to TRBJ1-3; D is unresolved. CDR1 is SGHRS and CDR2 is YFSETQ in the germline V gene. The CDR3 spans 15 residues. V dropped 0 bases and J dropped 0 bases, with 7 bases sitting between them. The CDR3 nucleotides are TGCGCCAGCAGCTTGGCCGGATTCTCTGGAAACACCATATATTTT. Its protein is CASSLAGFSGNTIYF.

CDR3 sequence: CASSVEREDRGFF. The CDR3 bases are TGTGCCAGCAGTGTTGAGCGGGAGGACCGGGGGTTCTTC. V usage is TRBV2 and J usage is TRBJ2-1; 9 nucleotides line up with TRBD2. Germline V lookup: CDR1 SNHLY, CDR2 FYNNEI. With 4 bases clipped from V and 15 bases from J, the junction kept 10 bases outside the gene matches. The CDR3 sequence is 13 residues long.

The rearrangement links TRBV5-5 to TRBJ1-1; D uncertain. CDR1 is SGHKS and CDR2 is YYEKEE in the germline V gene (reference sequence). The CDR3 contains 14 residues. V gave up 4 bases and J gave up 2 bases, with 12 bases separating them. CDR3: CASSPMGVNTEAFF. In DNA form, the CDR3 reads TGTGCCAGCAGCCCAATGGGAGTTAACACTGAAGCTTTCTTT.

V gene TRBV5-1 combines with J gene TRBJ2-1; D remains unclear. Trimming pared 1 base from V and 0 bases from J, leaving 8 bases between. The CDR3 totals 15 residues. From germline, CDR1 is SGHRS and CDR2 YFSETQ. The CDR3 DNA follows: TGCGCCAGCAGCTTGACAGTTAGCTCCTACAATGAGCAGTTCTTC. It encodes CASSLTVSSYNEQFF.